Sequencing of this TCR beta chain was carried out in a study of blood T cell repertoires in COVID-19. Study overall: COVID-19 samples collected from the United States, Italy and Spain covered acute and convalescent phases. From T cells, B-cell-depleted T cells, or PBMCs came the material, which was cDNA or gDNA.

With V trimmed by 6 bases and J by 2 bases, 4 bases remained unmatched. CDR1 and CDR2 (germline): KGHSH, LQKENI. The CDR3 has 14 amino acids. Original processing methods: Reference gene primer amplification yielded estimated nucleated cell counts. TCRdb's table, derived via immunoSEQ multiplex PCR, lists solely in-frame clones and lacks some. The V and J calls and clone size come from that table; D and trimming were worked out from the DNA. The profile shows about 140,000 clones, 70% to 80% of them singletons. Sequencing was performed on peripheral blood. V is TRBV18 and J is TRBJ2-7; 10 positions match TRBD1. The receptor was derived from a man in his fifties or sixties with acute or convalescent COVID-19. The CDR3 sequence: CASSRDRGPYEQYF. The CDR3 DNA sequence: TGTGCCAGCTCCAGAGACAGGGGGCCCTACGAGCAGTACTTC.